The next 25 T cell receptor beta chains were all read from a single sample in a study of blood T cells in healthy people across ages (dated by TCRdb to between 2014 and 2017). Library preparation used 5' RACE. Sequencing took place on an Illumina HiSeq 2500. A second PCR of roughly 6 to 11 cycles was run with a J-beta primer mix and a sample-barcoded 5' primer. The public reads were reanalyzed by TCRdb: fastp trimming at Q25, MiXCR alignment, in-frame beta chains only. Here each entry gathers all rows of one CDR3 protein and keeps the most common genes and DNA. This sample lists 870,000 or so distinct CDR3 sequences; around 26% were detected once. Roughly a sixth of the sample belongs to the ten largest clones. Material for sequencing was blood. These TCRs come from a woman of 80 years or more in good health.

This clonotype was counted many times. V usage is TRBV20-1 and J usage is TRBJ2-3; tentatively, D is TRBD2 (6 bases). Per germline, CDR1 DFQATT and CDR2 SNEGSKA (reference sequence). The CDR3 contains 15 residues. Between the trimmed V and J ends, which lost 2 bases and 1 base, there was a span of 13 bases. The CDR3 spells CSARPVGGRTDTQYF. Here the CDR3 DNA reads TGCAGTGCTAGACCGGTCGGGGGACGCACAGATACGCAGTATTTT.

This clonotype was picked up a small number of times. V is TRBV27 and J is TRBJ2-2, with no clear D. V lost 0 bases and J lost 7, with 9 bases in between. CDR3 size: 14 residues. Germline V gene lookup returns CDR1 MNHEY and CDR2 SMNVEV (reference sequence). CDR3 DNA sequence: TGTGCCAGCAGTTTATCAGGGTGGAACGGGGAGCTGTTTTTT. This encodes CASSLSGWNGELFF.

The chain combines TRBV4-1 with TRBJ1-2; TRBD1 agrees at 9 bases. The V gene's germline CDR1 is MGHRA and CDR2 YSYEKL. V lost 3 bases to trimming and J lost 5 bases; unmatched junction nucleotides: 7. This CDR3 has 15 residues. The CDR3 sequence is CASSHGPQGAYGYTF. CDR3 coding DNA: TGCGCCAGCAGCCACGGCCCACAGGGGGCATATGGCTACACCTTC.

This clonotype was found many times. The chain recombines TRBV2 with TRBJ2-3, with D unresolved. V lost 3 bases to trimming and J lost 4 bases, with 11 bases between them. Germline CDR1 and CDR2: SNHLY and FYNNEI. The CDR3 runs 14 residues. The CDR3 is CASSEELYPDTQYF. CDR3 coding DNA: TGTGCCAGCAGTGAGGAATTATACCCAGATACGCAGTATTTT. Variable domain in full (rest from reference TRBV2 and TRBJ2-3): EPEVTQTPSHQVTQMGQEVILRCVPISNHLYFYWYRQILGQKVEFLVSFYNNEISEKSEIFDDQFSVERPDGSNFTLKIRSTKLEDSAMYFCASSEELYPDTQYFGPGTRLTVL.

This clonotype showed up many times. The J gene is TRBJ1-2, the V gene TRBV28; D is possibly TRBD1 (5 bases). V lost 7 bases and J lost 5, with 8 bases in between. Germline V gives CDR1 MDHEN, CDR2 SYDVKM. The CDR3 covers 11 residues. The CDR3 protein is CASKTGYGYTF. The DNA for the CDR3 is TGTGCCAGCAAAACAGGTTATGGCTACACCTTC.

The chain recombines TRBV4-2 with TRBJ2-5, with D perhaps given as TRBD1 or TRBD2 (5 bases each). The CDR3 has 13 amino acids. V was clipped by 5 bases and J by 9 bases, with 16 bases between them. CDR1 is LGHNA, CDR2 YNFKEQ, per germline. The CDR3 reads CASSGPQGVAQYF. The CDR3 DNA follows: TGTGCCAGCAGCGGGCCGCAGGGAGTGGCCCAGTACTTC.

The table lists this clonotype with a few counts. The chain uses TRBV6-5 and TRBJ2-6, with 10 bases fitting TRBD1. This CDR3 is 15 amino acids long. The V gene's germline CDR1 is MNHEY and CDR2 SVGAGI. The J segment lost 4 bases and the V segment lost 6 bases, leaving 3 bases of the junction unmatched. The CDR3 loop reads CASRGQGTGANVLTF. CDR3 DNA sequence: TGTGCCAGCAGGGGACAGGGGACCGGGGCCAACGTCCTGACTTTC.

This clonotype was detected ten times or more. The gene calls are TRBV20-1 and TRBJ1-2, with 7 bases identical to TRBD1. Germline V gene sequence: CDR1 DFQATT, CDR2 SNEGSKA (reference sequence). This CDR3 region has 19 residues. V lost 0 bases to trimming and J lost 4 bases; unmatched junction nucleotides: 20. Here the CDR3 DNA reads TGCAGTGCTAGAGATTTCCTCCCTCGGGAGGAGGGACAGTTCTATGGCTACACCTTC. Translated: CSARDFLPREEGQFYGYTF.

This sequence joins TRBV7-2 and TRBJ2-5; possibly TRBD1 or TRBD2 for D (6 bases each). The germline V and J ends were trimmed by 7 bases and 1 base, with 16 bases remaining between them. The CDR3 loop spans 15 amino acids. CDR1 is SGHTA, CDR2 FQGNSA, per germline. CDR3 amino acids: CASTKGGGPQETQYF. In DNA, the CDR3 is TGTGCCAGCACCAAAGGAGGGGGGCCCCAAGAGACCCAGTACTTC.

This clonotype appeared a few times. V usage is TRBV10-1 and J usage is TRBJ2-7, with a possible D match to TRBD2 (6 bases). The ends were cut back, 0 bases at V and 6 bases at J, with 9 bases in the middle. Germline V gene data show CDR1 as WNHNN and CDR2 as SYGVQD (reference sequence). This CDR3 has 13 amino acids. The CDR3 region has the DNA TGCGCCAGCAGTGAGTCGGAGGGATCCGAGCAGTACTTC. The encoded protein is CASSESEGSEQYF.

This clonotype has only a few counts. This rearrangement joins TRBV2 to TRBJ1-4; D is possibly TRBD1 (5 bases). Looked up from germline, CDR1 is SNHLY and CDR2 is FYNNEI. This CDR3 is built from 12 residues. V dropped 10 bases and J dropped 8 bases, with 14 bases sitting between them. The CDR3 DNA follows: TGTGCCACCACCGGGGGACCGGAAAAACTGTTTTTT. Its protein is CATTGGPEKLFF.

This clonotype was seen ten or more times. The chain has TRBV4-3 and TRBJ2-3; 9 nucleotides match TRBD1. The trim removed 0 bases at V and 4 bases at J, leaving 5 bases unmatched. CDR3 size: 16 residues. Germline V gives CDR1 LGHNA, CDR2 YSLEER. The CDR3 loop reads CASSQETRQGADTQYF. DNA of the CDR3: TGCGCCAGCAGCCAAGAAACGCGACAGGGGGCAGATACGCAGTATTTT.

This clonotype was recorded at least ten times. V usage is TRBV7-9 and J usage is TRBJ2-5; D possibly corresponds to TRBD2 (6 bases). The CDR3 is 15 residues long. CDR1 and CDR2 (germline): SEHNR, FQNEAQ (reference sequence). The V end was cut by 6 bases, the J end by 5 bases, with 19 bases between. CDR3 protein: CASSVITAGGETQYF. The CDR3 DNA sequence: TGTGCCAGCAGTGTTATAACGGCTGGAGGGGAGACCCAGTACTTC.

Turning to this clonotype: At one of its ends the junction is not consistent with the germline gene, which may arise from a read error. The J gene is TRBJ2-2, the V gene TRBV7-7; TRBD2 is a possible D gene (5 bases). This CDR3 is built from 14 residues. CDR1 SSHAT and CDR2 FNYEAQ come from the germline V gene (reference sequence). The CDR3 sequence: CASSLATSTGELFF. CDR3 coding DNA: TGTGCTAGCAGCTTAGCAACTAGCACCGGGGAGCTGTTTTTT. Supplemented by reference TRBV7-7 and TRBJ2-2, the full variable domain reads GAGVSQSPRYKVTKRGQDVTLRCDPISSHATLYWYQQALGQGPEFLTYFNYEAQPDKSGLPSDRFSAERPEGSISTLTIQRTEQRDSAMYRCASSLATSTGELFFGEGSRLTVL.

This clonotype was seen many times. The V call is TRBV2, the J call TRBJ2-3, with D unresolved. The CDR3 length is 16 residues. Germline CDR1 SNHLY, CDR2 FYNNEI. V dropped 0 bases and J dropped 4 bases, with 14 bases sitting between them. The CDR3 DNA reads as TGTGCCAGCAGTGAAGCTGGTGTCGATTCGGCAGATACGCAGTATTTT. This codes for CASSEAGVDSADTQYF.

This clonotype was picked up many times. The chain employs TRBV27 and TRBJ2-7; the D is unclear. V lost 2 bases and J 4 bases, leaving 15 bases between the germline ends. The V gene's germline CDR1 is MNHEY and CDR2 SMNVEV (reference sequence). This CDR3 has 15 amino acids. The CDR3 DNA follows: TGTGCCAGCAGTTTAAAGGGTGGTCCCCTTTACGAGCAGTACTTC. This sequence encodes CASSLKGGPLYEQYF.

The chain carries TRBV24-1 and TRBJ2-7, with TRBD2 as a possible D gene (6 bases). Trimming shortened V by 7 bases and J by 0 bases, and 18 bases separated the two germline ends. The CDR3 consists of 16 residues. Germline V gene sequence: CDR1 KGHDR, CDR2 SFDVKD. In DNA form, the CDR3 reads TGTGCCACCAGGTCAGGACGGGAGAAAATCTCCTACGAGCAGTACTTC. Translating gives CATRSGREKISYEQYF.

Concerning this clonotype: Compared with germline, one end of the junction differs, possibly owing to a read error. The chain links TRBV7-2 to TRBJ1-2; 7 bases line up with TRBD1. The CDR3 loop spans 13 amino acids. Germline CDR1 reads SGHTA; CDR2 reads FQGNSA. The CDR3 nucleotides are TGTGCCAGCAGCTTACGGGACAGCTATGACTACACCTTC. This translates into CASSLRDSYDYTF.

This clonotype was recorded many times. The V call is TRBV3-1, the J call TRBJ2-7, with TRBD1 identical over 11 bases. Germline CDR1 reads LGHDT; CDR2 reads YNNKEL (reference sequence). This CDR3 spans 15 amino acids. Trimming took 3 bases from V and 1 from J; bases not matched to a gene: 2. The CDR3 nucleotides read TGTGCCAGCAGCCAGGGACAGGGGGGATCCTACGAGCAGTACTTC. Residues: CASSQGQGGSYEQYF.

At least ten counts were recorded for this clonotype. This sequence joins TRBV7-9 and TRBJ2-1; 7 positions match TRBD2. The CDR3 length is 15 residues. V lost 5 bases to trimming and J lost 6 bases; unmatched junction nucleotides: 10. Germline V lookup: CDR1 SEHNR, CDR2 FQNEAQ (reference sequence). The CDR3 here is CASSQQVSSGNEQFF. In nucleotides, the CDR3 is TGTGCCAGCAGCCAACAGGTGTCTAGCGGCAATGAGCAGTTCTTC. The entire variable domain, with the rest obtained from reference TRBV7-9 and TRBJ2-1, is as follows: DTGVSQNPRHKITKRGQNVTFRCDPISEHNRLYWYRQTLGQGPEFLTYFQNEAQLEKSRLLSDRFSAERPKGSFSTLEIQRTEQGDSAMYLCASSQQVSSGNEQFFGPGTRLTVL.

A few counts support this clonotype. Given a much more abundant clone one base away, this may be a read error. The chain has TRBV12-3 or TRBV12-4 and TRBJ2-5; D could derive from TRBD1 or TRBD2 (6 bases each). The V end lost 6 bases, the J end lost 11 bases, and 22 bases lay between the germline ends. The CDR3 runs to 14 residues. In nucleotides, the CDR3 is TGTGCCAGCAGAACTCTTTTCGGGGGCAATGAGCAGTACTTC. It is translated as CASRTLFGGNEQYF.

The chain couples TRBV3-1 to TRBJ2-2, with 14 bases identical to TRBD2. This CDR3 region has 20 residues. Germline CDR1 and CDR2: LGHDT and YNNKEL (reference sequence). The trim removed 4 bases at V and 0 bases at J, leaving 10 bases unmatched. CDR3 sequence reads: CASSPLSGTSGGPNTGELFF. The CDR3 region has the DNA TGTGCCAGCAGCCCCCTTTCCGGGACTAGCGGGGGACCGAACACCGGGGAGCTGTTTTTT. The complete variable domain, with remaining parts taken from reference TRBV3-1 and TRBJ2-2, reads DTAVSQTPKYLVTQMGNDKSIKCEQNLGHDTMYWYKQDSKKFLKIMFSYNNKELIINETVPNRFSPKSPDKAHLNLHINSLELGDSAVYFCASSPLSGTSGGPNTGELFFGEGSRLTVL.

Worth noting for this clonotype: This could be a read error, since a much larger clone is one nucleotide away. The rearrangement uses TRBV9 and TRBJ2-5; 10 bases map to TRBD2. The J call is doubtful: the DNA matches TRBJ2-1 better. The CDR3 sequence is 16 residues long. Germline assignment: CDR1 SGDLS and CDR2 YYNGEE. CDR3 in DNA: TGTGCCAGCAGCGGACGCGGACTAGCGGCCCAAGAGACCCAGTTCTTC. This gives the protein CASSGRGLAAQETQFF.

This clonotype occurred a few times. The chain couples TRBV21-1 to TRBJ1-4; the D call in the table, TRBD1, was not verified against the DNA. TRBV21-1 is reported as a pseudogene. The CDR3 is 17 amino acids. The CDR3 loop reads CASSKRRQGATNEELFF. The CDR3 region has the DNA TGTGCCAGCAGCAAAAGGCGACAGGGCGCAACTAATGAAGAACTGTTTTTT.

This clonotype occurred many times. This chain joins TRBV6-6 and TRBJ2-3; the D call may be TRBD1 or TRBD2 (5 bases each). Germline lookup yields CDR1 MNHNY and CDR2 SVGAGI (reference sequence). V was clipped by 6 bases and J by 2 bases, with 12 bases between them. The CDR3 is 14 amino acids. CDR3 sequence reads: CASRAEGTTDTQYF. The CDR3 coding sequence is TGTGCCAGCAGAGCAGAGGGGACCACAGATACGCAGTATTTT.